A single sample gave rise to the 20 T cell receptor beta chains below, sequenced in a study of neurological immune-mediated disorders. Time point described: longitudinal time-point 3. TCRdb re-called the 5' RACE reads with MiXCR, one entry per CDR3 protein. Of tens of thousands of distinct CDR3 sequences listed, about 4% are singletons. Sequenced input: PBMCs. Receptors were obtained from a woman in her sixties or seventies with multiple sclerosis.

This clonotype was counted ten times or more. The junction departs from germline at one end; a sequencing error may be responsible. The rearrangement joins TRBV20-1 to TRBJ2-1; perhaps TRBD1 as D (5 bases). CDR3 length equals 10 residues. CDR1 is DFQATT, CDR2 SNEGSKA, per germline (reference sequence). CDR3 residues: CSAGKQEPFF. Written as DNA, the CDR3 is TGCAGTGCTGGAAAACAGGAGCCGTTCTTC.

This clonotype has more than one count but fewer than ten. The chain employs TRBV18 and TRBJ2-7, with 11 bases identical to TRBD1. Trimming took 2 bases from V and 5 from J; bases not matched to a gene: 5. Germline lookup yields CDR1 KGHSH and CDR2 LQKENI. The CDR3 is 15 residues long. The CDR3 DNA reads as TGTGCCAGCTCACCATTGGGGACAGGGGGGAACGAGCAGTACTTC. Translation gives CASSPLGTGGNEQYF. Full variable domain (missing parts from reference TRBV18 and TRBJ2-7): NAGVMQNPRHLVRRRGQEARLRCSPMKGHSHVYWYRQLPEEGLKFMVYLQKENIIDESGMPKERFSAEFPKEGPSILRIQQVVRGDSAAYFCASSPLGTGGNEQYFGPGTRLTVT.

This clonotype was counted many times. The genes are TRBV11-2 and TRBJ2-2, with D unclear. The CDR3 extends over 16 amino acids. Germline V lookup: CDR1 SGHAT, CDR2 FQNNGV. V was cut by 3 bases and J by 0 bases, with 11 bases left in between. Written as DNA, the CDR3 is TGTGCCAGCAGCTTCAACCCCTCCCCGAACACCGGGGAGCTGTTTTTT. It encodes CASSFNPSPNTGELFF.

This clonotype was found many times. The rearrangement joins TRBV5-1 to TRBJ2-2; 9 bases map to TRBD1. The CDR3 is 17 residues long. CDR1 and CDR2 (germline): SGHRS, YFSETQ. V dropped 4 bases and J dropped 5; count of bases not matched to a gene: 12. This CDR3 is CASSTGQGLSMTGELFF. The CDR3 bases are TGCGCCAGCAGCACAGGACAGGGGCTATCTATGACCGGGGAGCTGTTTTTT.

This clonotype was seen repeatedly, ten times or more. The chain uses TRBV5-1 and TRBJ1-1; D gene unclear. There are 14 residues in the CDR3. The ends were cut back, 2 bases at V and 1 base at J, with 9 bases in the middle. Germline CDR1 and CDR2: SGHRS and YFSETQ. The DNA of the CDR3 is TGCGCCAGCAGCTTATACGGACGGAACACTGAAGCTTTCTTT. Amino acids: CASSLYGRNTEAFF.

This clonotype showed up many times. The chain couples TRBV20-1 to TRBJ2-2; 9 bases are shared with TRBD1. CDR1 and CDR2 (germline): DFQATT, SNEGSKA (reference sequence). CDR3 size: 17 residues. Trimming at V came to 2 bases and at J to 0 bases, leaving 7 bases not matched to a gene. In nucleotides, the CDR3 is TGCAGTGCTAGAAATGGCCGACAGGGGGCGAACACCGGGGAGCTGTTTTTT. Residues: CSARNGRQGANTGELFF.

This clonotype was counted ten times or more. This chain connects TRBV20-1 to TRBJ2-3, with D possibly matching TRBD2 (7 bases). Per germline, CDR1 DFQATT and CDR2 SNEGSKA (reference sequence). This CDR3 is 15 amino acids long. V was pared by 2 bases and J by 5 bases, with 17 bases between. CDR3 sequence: CSARPVGGQVDTQYF. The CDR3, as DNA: TGCAGTGCTAGACCGGTCGGGGGGCAGGTAGATACGCAGTATTTT.

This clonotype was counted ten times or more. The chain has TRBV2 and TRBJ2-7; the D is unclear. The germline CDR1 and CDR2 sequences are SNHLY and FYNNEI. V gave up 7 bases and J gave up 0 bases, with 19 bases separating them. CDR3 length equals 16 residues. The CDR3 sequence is CASKDTEGRNSYEQYF. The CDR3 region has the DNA TGTGCCAGCAAGGATACAGAAGGACGGAACTCCTACGAGCAGTACTTC.

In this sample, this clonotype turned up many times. In DNA, the CDR3 is TGTGCCAGCAGCTTTGGCGACCCTCTCAGCGGCTACACCTTC. This translates into CASSFGDPLSGYTF. This chain links TRBV7-9 with TRBJ1-2; D call uncertain. The CDR3 runs 14 residues. V shed 3 bases and J shed 8 bases, with 16 bases lying between them. Per the germline V gene, CDR1 is SEHNR and CDR2 is FQNEAQ (reference sequence).

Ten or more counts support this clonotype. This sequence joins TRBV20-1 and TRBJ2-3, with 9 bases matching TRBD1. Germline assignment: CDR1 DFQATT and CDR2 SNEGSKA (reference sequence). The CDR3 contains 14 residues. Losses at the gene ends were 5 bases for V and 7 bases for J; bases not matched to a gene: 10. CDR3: CSAHRDRDFHTQYF. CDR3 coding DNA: TGCAGTGCTCACCGGGACAGGGACTTCCATACGCAGTATTTT.

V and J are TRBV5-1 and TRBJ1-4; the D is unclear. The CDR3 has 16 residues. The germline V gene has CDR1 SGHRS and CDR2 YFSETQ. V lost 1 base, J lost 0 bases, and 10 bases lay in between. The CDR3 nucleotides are TGCGCCAGCAGCTTGCTAAACGGAGCAACTAATGAAAAACTGTTTTTT. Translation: CASSLLNGATNEKLFF.

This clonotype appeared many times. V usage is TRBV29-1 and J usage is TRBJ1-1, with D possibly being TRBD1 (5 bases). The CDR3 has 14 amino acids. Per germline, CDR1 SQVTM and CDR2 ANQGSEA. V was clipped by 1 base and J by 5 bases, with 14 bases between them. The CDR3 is CSVEAQARGTEAFF. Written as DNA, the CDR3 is TGCAGCGTTGAAGCCCAGGCAAGGGGAACTGAAGCTTTCTTT.

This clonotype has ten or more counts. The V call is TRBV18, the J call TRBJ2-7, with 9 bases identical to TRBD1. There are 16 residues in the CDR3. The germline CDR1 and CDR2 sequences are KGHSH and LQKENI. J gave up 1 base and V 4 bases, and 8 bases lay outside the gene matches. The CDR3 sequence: CASSLWTGEASYEQYF. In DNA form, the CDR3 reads TGTGCCAGCTCACTATGGACAGGGGAGGCGTCCTACGAGCAGTACTTC.

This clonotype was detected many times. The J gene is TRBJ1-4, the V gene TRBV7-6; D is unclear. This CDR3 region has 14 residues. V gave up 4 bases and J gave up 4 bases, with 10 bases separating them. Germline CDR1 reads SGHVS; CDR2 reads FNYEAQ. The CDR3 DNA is TGTGCCAGCAGCTCCGGCGCTTATAATGAAAAACTGTTTTTT. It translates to CASSSGAYNEKLFF. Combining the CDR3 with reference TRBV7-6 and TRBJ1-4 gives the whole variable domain GAGVSQSPRYKVTKRGQDVALRCDPISGHVSLYWYRQALGQGPEFLTYFNYEAQQDKSGLPNDRFSAERPEGSISTLTIQRTEQRDSAMYRCASSSGAYNEKLFFGSGTQLSVL.

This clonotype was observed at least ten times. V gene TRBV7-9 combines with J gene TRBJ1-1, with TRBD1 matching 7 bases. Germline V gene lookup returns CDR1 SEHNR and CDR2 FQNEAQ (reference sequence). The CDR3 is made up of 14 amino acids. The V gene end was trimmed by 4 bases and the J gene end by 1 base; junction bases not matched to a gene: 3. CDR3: CASSSWTGNTEAFF. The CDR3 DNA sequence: TGTGCCAGCAGCTCCTGGACAGGGAACACTGAAGCTTTCTTT.

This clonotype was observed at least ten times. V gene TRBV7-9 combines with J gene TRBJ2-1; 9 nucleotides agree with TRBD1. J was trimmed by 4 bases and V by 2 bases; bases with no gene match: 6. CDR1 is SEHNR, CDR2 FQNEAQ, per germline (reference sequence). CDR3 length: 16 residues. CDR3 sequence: CASSLRPGQGYNEQFF. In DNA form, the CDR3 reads TGTGCCAGCAGCTTAAGGCCGGGACAGGGTTACAATGAGCAGTTCTTC.

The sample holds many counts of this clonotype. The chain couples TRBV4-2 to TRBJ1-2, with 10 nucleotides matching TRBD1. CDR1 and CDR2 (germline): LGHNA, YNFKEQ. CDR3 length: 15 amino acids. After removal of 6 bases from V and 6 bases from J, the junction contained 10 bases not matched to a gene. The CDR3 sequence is CASSSTGTGVDGYTF. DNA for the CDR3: TGTGCCAGCAGTAGCACCGGGACAGGGGTCGATGGCTACACCTTC.

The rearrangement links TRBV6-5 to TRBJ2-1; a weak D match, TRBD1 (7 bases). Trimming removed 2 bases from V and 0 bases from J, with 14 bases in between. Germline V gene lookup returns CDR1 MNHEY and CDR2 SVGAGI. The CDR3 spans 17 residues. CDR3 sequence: CASSYLAGTVSYNEQFF. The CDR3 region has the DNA TGTGCCAGCAGTTACCTCGCGGGGACAGTCTCCTACAATGAGCAGTTCTTC.

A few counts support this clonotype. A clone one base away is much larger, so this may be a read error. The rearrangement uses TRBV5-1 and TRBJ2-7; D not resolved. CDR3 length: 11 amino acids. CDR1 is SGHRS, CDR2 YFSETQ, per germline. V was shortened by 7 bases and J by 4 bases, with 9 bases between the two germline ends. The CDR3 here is CASQQNYEQYF. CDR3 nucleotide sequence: TGCGCCAGCCAACAGAATTACGAGCAGTACTTC. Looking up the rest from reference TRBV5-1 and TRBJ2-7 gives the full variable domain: KAGVTQTPRYLIKTRGQQVTLSCSPISGHRSVSWYQQTPGQGLQFLFEYFSETQRNKGNFPGRFSGRQFSNSRSEMNVSTLELGDSALYLCASQQNYEQYFGPGTRLTVT.

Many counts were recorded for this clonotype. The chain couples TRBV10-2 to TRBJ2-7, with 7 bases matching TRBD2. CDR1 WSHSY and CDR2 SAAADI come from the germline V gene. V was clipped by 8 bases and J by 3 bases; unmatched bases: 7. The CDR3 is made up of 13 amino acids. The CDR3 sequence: CASGGGTYYEQYF. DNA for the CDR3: TGCGCCAGCGGGGGGGGAACCTACTACGAGCAGTACTTC.